These T cell receptor beta chains were read from a single sample in a study of blood T cell repertoires in COVID-19. The data were produced by immunoSEQ multiplex PCR, yet TCRdb's version contains in-frame clones alone and is incomplete. The table includes about 230,000 clones, 75% to 85% detected once. What was sequenced was peripheral blood. These receptors were collected from a woman aged 45-59 years with acute or convalescent COVID-19. CDR3s leave out the opening cysteine and the closing phenylalanine or tryptophan.

TRBJ1-5 | 12 | TRBV4-3 | ASSTEEYNQPQH
TRBJ1-5 | 12 | TRBV5-1 | ASSRGTGDQPQH
TRBJ2-1 | 13 | TRBV19 | ASSTGLAGYNEQF
TRBJ2-7 | 16 | TRBV18 | ASSQRSPISGRGYEQY
TRBJ1-6 | 12 | TRBV25-1 | ASSDQGLVSPLH
TRBJ1-1 | 11 | TRBV6-5 | ASRAPGGTEAF
TRBJ2-2 | 15 | TRBV3-1/TRBV3-2 | ASSQDQGWSNTGELF
TRBJ1-3 | 16 | TRBV28 | ASSSGQGVLVGGNTIY
TRBJ1-3 | 11 | TRBV6-1 | ASSEIFGNTIY
TRBJ1-2 | 12 | TRBV6-5 | ASTATQGTWGYT
TRBJ2-3 | 16 | TRBV7-8 | ASRSDRGGLLLTDTQY